The clone carrying this T cell receptor (beta chain) was observed a single time. Its specificity is not known. A read error may explain this, as a much larger clone is one base away. The data were obtained in a study of T cells in Graves' hyperthyroidism and ophthalmopathy. The CDR3 runs to 14 residues. The germline CDR1 and CDR2 sequences are LGHDT and YNNKEL (reference sequence). Amplification of TCR beta CDR3 regions used RNA as the template. The primer set for the first-round RT-PCR of the TCR CDR3 was HTBI. MiXCR, applied by TCRdb to the multiplex PCR reads, yields one record per CDR3 protein. Altogether approximately 610,000 distinct CDR3 sequences are present, 16% being singletons, with the ten largest covering 18%. Broader study findings: The model forecast ophthalmopathy, anticipating it by a median around 6.9 months before onset.

The material sequenced was blood. The chain uses TRBV3-1 and TRBJ2-7; possible D gene TRBD2, 7 bases. The source is a woman aged 18-29 years with Graves' hyperthyroidism. Here the CDR3 reads CASRGRGGTYERYF. CDR3 in DNA: TGTGCCAGCAGGGGGAGGGGGGGGACCTACGAGCGGTACTTC.